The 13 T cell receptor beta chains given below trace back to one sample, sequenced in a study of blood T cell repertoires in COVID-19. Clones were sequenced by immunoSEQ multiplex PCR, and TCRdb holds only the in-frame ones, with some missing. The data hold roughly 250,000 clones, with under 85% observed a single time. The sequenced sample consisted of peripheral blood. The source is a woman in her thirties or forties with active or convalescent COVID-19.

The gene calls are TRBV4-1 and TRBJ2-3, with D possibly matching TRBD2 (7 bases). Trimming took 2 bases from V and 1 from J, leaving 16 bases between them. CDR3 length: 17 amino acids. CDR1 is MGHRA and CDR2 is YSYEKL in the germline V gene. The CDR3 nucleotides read TGCGCCAGCAGCCAATCGATGGGGGGGCGGGGCACAGATACGCAGTATTTT. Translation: CASSQSMGGRGTDTQYF.

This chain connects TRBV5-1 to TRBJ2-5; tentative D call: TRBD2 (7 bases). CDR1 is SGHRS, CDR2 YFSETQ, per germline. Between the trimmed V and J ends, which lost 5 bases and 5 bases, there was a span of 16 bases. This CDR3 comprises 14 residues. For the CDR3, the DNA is TGCGCCAGCAGATGGGGGGGGCGGGTCGAGACCCAGTACTTC. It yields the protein CASRWGGRVETQYF.

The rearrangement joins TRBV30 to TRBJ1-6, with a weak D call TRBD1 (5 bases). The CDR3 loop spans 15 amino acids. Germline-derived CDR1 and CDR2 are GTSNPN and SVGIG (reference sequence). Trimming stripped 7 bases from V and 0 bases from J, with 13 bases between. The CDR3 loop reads CASTTASSYNSPLHF. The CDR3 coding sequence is TGTGCCTCCACGACAGCTAGCTCCTATAATTCACCCCTCCACTTT.

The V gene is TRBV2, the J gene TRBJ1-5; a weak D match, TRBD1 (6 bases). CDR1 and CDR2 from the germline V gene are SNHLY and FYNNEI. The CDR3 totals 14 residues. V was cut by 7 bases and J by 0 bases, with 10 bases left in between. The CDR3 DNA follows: TGTGCCAGCAAGGAGGACAGTAGCAATCAGCCCCAGCATTTT. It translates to CASKEDSSNQPQHF. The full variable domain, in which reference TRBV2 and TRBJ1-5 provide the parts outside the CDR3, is EPEVTQTPSHQVTQMGQEVILRCVPISNHLYFYWYRQILGQKVEFLVSFYNNEISEKSEIFDDQFSVERPDGSNFTLKIRSTKLEDSAMYFCASKEDSSNQPQHFGDGTRLSIL.

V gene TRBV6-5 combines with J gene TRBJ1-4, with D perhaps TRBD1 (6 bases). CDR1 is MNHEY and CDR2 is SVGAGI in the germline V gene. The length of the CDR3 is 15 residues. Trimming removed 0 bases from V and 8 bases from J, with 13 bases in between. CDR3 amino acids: CASSYSSADREKLFF. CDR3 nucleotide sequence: TGTGCCAGCAGTTACTCATCGGCGGACAGAGAAAAACTGTTTTTT.

In DNA, the CDR3 is TGTGCCAGCAGTCGGCTGACAGGGGGCAGTGGTGGCTACACCTTC. It codes for CASSRLTGGSGGYTF. The rearrangement links TRBV6-1 to TRBJ1-2; 10 nucleotides align to TRBD1. The CDR3 has 15 amino acids. CDR1 is MNHNS, CDR2 SASEGT, per germline. V lost 5 bases, J lost 7 bases, and 10 bases stayed unmatched.

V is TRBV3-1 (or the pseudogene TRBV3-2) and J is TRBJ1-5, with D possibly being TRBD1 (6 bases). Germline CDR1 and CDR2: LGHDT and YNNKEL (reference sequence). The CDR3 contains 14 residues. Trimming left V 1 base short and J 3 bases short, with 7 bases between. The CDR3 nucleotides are TGTGCCAGCAGCCAAGCAGGGGTCAATCAGCCCCAGCATTTT. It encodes CASSQAGVNQPQHF.

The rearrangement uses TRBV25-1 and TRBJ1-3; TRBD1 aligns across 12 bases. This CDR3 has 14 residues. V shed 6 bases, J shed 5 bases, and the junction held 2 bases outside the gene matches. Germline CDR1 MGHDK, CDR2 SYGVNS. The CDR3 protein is CASSGTGGRNTIYF. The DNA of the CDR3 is TGTGCCAGCAGCGGGACAGGGGGCCGAAACACCATATATTTT.

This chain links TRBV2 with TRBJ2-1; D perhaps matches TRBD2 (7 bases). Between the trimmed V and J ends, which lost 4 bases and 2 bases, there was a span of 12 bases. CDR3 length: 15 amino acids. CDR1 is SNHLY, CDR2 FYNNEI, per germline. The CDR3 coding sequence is TGTGCCAGCAGTGTAGGGGGGGCGACCTACAATGAGCAGTTCTTC. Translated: CASSVGGATYNEQFF.

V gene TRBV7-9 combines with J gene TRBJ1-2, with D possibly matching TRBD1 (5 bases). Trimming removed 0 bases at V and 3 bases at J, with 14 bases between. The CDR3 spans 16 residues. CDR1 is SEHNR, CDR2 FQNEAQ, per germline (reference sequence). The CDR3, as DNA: TGTGCCAGCAGCTTAGCGAGCGGAGGGGCTGACTATGGCTACACCTTC. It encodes CASSLASGGADYGYTF.

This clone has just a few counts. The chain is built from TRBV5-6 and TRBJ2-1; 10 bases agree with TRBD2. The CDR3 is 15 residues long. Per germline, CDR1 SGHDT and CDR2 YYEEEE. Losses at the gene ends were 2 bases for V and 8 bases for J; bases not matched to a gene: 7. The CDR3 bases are TGTGCCAGCAGCTTCAAGCGGGGGGGCTGGTATGAGCAGTTCTTC. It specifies CASSFKRGGWYEQFF.

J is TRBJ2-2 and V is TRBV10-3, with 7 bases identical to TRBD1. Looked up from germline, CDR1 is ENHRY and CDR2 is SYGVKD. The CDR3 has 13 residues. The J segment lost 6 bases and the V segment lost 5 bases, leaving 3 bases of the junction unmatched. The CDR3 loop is CAISSTGSGELFF. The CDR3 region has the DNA TGTGCCATCAGTTCGACAGGGTCCGGGGAGCTGTTTTTT.

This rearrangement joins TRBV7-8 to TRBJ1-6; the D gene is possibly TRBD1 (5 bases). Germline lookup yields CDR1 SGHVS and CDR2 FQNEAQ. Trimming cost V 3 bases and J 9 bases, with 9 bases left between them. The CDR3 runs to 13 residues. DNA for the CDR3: TGTGCCAGCAGCTTCCGGAGGGGTTCACCCCTCCACTTT. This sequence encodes CASSFRRGSPLHF.